This TCR beta chain stems from a study of response to subunit inactivated influenza vaccine. TCRdb ran MiXCR on the RT-PCR reads and lists one entry per CDR3 protein. Of some 600,000 distinct CDR3 sequences in the sample, 14% were seen once. This CDR3 has 16 residues. Germline values: CDR1 SGHRS, CDR2 YFSETQ. Trimming removed 2 bases from V and 4 bases from J; junction bases left unmatched: 7. Sequences were derived from PBMCs from blood, sampled about 14 days before vaccination. The gene calls are TRBV5-1 and TRBJ2-1, with 9 bases identical to TRBD1. The sequence was obtained from a man aged 50 to 59 who received an inactivated influenza vaccine. This CDR3 is CASSFEGQGVYNEQFF. As DNA, the CDR3 is TGCGCCAGCAGCTTTGAGGGACAGGGAGTTTACAATGAGCAGTTCTTC.